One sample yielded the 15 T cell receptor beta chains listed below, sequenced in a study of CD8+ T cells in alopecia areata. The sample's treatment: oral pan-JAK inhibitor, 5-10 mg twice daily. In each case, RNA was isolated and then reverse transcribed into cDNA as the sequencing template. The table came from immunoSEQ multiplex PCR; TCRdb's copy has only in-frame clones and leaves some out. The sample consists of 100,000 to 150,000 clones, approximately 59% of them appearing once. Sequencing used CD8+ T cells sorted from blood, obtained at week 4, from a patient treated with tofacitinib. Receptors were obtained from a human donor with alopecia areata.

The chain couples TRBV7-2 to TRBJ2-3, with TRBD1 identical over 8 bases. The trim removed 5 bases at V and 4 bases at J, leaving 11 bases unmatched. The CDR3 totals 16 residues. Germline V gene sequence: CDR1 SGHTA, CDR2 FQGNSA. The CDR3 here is CASSPPPGQAPDTQYF. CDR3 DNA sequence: TGTGCCAGCAGCCCCCCCCCGGGACAGGCCCCAGATACGCAGTATTTT.

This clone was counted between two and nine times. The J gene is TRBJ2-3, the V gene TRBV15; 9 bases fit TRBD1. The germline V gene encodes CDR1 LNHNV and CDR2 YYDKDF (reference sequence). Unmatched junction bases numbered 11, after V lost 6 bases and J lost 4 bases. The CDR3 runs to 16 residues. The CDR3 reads CATSITGTGFSDTQYF. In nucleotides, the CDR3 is TGTGCCACCAGTATAACCGGGACAGGGTTCTCAGATACGCAGTATTTT.

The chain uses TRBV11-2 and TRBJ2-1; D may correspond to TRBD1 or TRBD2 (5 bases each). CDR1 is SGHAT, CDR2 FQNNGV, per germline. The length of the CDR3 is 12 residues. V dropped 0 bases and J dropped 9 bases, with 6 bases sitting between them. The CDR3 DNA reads TGTGCCAGCAGCTTAGACGGGGCTGAGCAGTTCTTC. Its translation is CASSLDGAEQFF.

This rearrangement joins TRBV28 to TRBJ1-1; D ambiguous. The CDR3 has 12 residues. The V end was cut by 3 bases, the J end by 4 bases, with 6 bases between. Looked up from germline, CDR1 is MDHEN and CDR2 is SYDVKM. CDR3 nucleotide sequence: TGTGCCAGCAGTTTTTCGATCACTGAAGCTTTCTTT. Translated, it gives CASSFSITEAFF.

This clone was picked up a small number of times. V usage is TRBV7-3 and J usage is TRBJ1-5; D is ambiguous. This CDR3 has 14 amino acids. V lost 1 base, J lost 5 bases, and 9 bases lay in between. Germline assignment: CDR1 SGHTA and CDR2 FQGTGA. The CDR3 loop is CASSLKGGDQPQHF. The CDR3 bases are TGTGCCAGCAGCTTAAAGGGTGGCGATCAGCCCCAGCATTTT. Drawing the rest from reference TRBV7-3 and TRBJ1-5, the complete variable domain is GAGVSQTPSNKVTEKGKYVELRCDPISGHTALYWYRQSLGQGPEFLIYFQGTGAADDSGLPNDRFFAVRPEGSVSTLKIQRTERGDSAVYLCASSLKGGDQPQHFGDGTRLSIL.

The CDR3 is CSVAAVQGGVRGSYNEQFF. The CDR3, as DNA: TGCAGCGTTGCTGCCGTTCAGGGGGGGGTTCGTGGCTCCTACAATGAGCAGTTCTTC. The chain uses TRBV29-1 and TRBJ2-1, with D perhaps given as TRBD1 or TRBD2 (7 bases each). The CDR3 has 19 residues. With 4 bases removed from V and 0 bases from J, the gap between germline ends came to 25 bases. Germline V lookup: CDR1 SQVTM, CDR2 ANQGSEA.

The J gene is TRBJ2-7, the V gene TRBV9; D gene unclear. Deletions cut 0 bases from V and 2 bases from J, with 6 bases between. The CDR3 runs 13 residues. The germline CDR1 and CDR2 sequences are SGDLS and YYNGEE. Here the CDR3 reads CASSVGDTYEQYF. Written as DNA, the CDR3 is TGTGCCAGCAGCGTAGGAGACACCTACGAGCAGTACTTC.

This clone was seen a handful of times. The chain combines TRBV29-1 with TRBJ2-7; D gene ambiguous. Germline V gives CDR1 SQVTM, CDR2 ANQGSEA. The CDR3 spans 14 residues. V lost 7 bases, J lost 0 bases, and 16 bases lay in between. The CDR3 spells CSASGSGDSYEQYF. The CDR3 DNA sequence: TGCAGCGCCTCAGGATCCGGAGACTCCTACGAGCAGTACTTC.

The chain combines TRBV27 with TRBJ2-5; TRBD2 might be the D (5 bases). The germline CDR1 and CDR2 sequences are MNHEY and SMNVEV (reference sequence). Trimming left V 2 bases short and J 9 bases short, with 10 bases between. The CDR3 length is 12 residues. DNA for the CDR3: TGTGCCAGCAGTTTACCGGGGTCACCCCAGTACTTC. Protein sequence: CASSLPGSPQYF.

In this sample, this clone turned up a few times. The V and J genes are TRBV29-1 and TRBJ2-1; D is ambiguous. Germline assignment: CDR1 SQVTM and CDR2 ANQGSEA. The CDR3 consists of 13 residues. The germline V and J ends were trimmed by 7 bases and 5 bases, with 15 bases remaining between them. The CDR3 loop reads CSGAGQSNNEQFF. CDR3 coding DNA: TGCAGCGGGGCTGGGCAGTCGAACAATGAGCAGTTCTTC.

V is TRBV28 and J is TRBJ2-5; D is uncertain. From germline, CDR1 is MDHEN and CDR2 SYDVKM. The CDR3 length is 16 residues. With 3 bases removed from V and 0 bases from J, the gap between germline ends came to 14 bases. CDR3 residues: CASSFSPSTYQETQYF. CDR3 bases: TGTGCCAGCAGTTTCTCTCCGTCTACTTACCAAGAGACCCAGTACTTC.

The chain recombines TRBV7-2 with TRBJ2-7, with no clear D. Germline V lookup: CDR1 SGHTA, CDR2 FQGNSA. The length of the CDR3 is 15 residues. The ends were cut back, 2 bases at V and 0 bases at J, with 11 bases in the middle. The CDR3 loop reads CASSLPGLDSYEQYF. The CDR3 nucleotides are TGTGCCAGCAGCTTACCCGGCCTGGACTCCTACGAGCAGTACTTC.

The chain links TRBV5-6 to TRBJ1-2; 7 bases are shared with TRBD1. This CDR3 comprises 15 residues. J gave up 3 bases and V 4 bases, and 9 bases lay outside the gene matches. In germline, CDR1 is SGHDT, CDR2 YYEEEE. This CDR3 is CASSEGTADYYGYTF. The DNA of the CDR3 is TGTGCCAGCAGCGAAGGGACAGCAGACTACTATGGCTACACCTTC.

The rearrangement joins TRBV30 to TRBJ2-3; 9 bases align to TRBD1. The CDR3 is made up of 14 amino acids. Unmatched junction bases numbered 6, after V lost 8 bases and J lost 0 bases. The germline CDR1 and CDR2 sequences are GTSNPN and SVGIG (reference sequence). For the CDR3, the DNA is TGTGCCGGTTCACAGGGGGCCAGCACAGATACGCAGTATTTT. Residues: CAGSQGASTDTQYF.

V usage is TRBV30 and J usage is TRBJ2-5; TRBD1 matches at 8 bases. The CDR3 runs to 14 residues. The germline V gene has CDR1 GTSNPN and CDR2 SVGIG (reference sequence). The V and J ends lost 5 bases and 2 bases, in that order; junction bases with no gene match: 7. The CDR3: CAWETGVGQETQYF. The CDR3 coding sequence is TGTGCCTGGGAGACAGGGGTAGGACAAGAGACCCAGTACTTC.